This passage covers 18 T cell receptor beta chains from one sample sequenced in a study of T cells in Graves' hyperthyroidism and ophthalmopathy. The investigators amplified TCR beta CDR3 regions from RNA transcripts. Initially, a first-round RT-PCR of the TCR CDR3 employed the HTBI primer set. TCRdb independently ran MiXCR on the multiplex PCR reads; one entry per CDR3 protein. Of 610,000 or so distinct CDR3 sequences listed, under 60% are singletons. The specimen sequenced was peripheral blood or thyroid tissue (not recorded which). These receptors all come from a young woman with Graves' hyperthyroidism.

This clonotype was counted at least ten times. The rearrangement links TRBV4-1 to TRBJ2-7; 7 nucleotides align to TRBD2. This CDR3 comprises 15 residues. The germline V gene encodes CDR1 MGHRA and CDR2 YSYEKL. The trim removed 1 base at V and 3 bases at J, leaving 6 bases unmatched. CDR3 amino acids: CASSQGEGPVYEQYF. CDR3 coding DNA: TGCGCCAGCAGCCAAGGGGAGGGGCCCGTCTACGAGCAGTACTTC.

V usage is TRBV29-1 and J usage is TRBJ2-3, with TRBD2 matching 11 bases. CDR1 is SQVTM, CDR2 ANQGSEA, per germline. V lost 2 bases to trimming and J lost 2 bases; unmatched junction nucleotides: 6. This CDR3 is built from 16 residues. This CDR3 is CSVEPGTSGYTDTQYF. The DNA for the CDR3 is TGCAGCGTTGAACCCGGGACTAGCGGTTACACAGATACGCAGTATTTT.

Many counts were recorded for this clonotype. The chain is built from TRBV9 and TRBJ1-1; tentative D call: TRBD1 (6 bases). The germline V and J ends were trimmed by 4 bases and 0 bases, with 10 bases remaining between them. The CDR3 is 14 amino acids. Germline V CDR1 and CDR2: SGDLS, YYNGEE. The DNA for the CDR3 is TGTGCCAGCAGCCCAGGGACACTGAACACTGAAGCTTTCTTT. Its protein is CASSPGTLNTEAFF.

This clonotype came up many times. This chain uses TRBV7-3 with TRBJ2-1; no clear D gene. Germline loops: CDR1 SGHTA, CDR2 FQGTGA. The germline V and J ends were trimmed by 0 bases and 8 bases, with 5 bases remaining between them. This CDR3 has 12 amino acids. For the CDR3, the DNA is TGTGCCAGCAGCTTAACGATGGATGAGCAGTTCTTC. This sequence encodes CASSLTMDEQFF.

CDR3 residues: CASTPGGKEKLFF. The DNA for the CDR3 is TGTGCCAGCACACCCGGGGGAAAGGAAAAACTGTTTTTT. V gene TRBV2 combines with J gene TRBJ1-4, with D perhaps matching TRBD1 (5 bases). The CDR3 length is 13 residues. Trimming removed 7 bases at V and 8 bases at J, with 14 bases between. From germline, CDR1 is SNHLY and CDR2 FYNNEI.

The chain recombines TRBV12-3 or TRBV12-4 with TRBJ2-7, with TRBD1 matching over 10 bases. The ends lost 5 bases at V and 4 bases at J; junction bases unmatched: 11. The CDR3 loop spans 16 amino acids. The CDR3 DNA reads TGTGCCAGCAGTCTACACCGGGACAGGGGTGGATACGAGCAGTACTTC. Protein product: CASSLHRDRGGYEQYF.

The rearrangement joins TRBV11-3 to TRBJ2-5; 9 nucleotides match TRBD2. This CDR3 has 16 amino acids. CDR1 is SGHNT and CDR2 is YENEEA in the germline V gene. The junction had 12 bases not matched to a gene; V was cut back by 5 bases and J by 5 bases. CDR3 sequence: CASSRDGREGQETQYF. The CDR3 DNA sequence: TGTGCCAGCAGCCGAGACGGGCGGGAGGGCCAGGAGACCCAGTACTTC.

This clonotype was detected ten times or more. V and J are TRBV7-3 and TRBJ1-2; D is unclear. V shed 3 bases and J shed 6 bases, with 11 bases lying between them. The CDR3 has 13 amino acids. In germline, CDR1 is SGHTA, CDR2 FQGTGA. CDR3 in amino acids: CASSLSPNHGYTF. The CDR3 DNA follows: TGTGCCAGCAGCTTGTCCCCAAACCATGGCTACACCTTC.

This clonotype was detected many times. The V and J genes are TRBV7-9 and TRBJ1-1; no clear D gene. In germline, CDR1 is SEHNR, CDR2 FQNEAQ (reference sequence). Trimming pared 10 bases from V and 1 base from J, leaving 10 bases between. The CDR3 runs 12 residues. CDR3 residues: CATQSQNTEAFF. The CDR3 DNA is TGTGCCACTCAGTCACAGAACACTGAAGCTTTCTTT.

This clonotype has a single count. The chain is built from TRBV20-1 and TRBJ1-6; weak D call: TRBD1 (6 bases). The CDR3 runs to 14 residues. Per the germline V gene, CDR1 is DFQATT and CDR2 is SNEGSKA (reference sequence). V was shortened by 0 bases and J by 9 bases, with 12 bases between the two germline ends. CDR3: CSAREGAGSSPLHF. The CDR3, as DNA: TGCAGTGCTAGAGAGGGGGCAGGGAGTTCACCCCTCCACTTT.

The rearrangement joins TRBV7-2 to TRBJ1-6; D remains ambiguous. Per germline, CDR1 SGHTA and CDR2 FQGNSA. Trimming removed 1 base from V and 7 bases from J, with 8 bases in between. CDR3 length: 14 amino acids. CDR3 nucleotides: TGTGCCAGCAGCTTAGGGGTGGGGAATTCACCCCTCCACTTT. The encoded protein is CASSLGVGNSPLHF.

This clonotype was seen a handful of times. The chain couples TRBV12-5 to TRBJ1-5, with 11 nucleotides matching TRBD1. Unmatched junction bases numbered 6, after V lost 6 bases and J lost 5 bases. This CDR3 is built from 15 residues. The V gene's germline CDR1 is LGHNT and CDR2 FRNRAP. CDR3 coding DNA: TGTGCTAGTGGGGCCCCGGGACAGGGGGATCAGCCCCAGCATTTT. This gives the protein CASGAPGQGDQPQHF.

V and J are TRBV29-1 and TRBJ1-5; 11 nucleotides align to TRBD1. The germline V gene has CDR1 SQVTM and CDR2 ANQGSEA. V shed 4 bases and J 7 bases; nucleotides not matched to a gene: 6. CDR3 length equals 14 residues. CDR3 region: CSVGVGQGGQPQHF. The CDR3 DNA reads TGCAGCGTTGGAGTGGGACAGGGGGGGCAGCCCCAGCATTTT.

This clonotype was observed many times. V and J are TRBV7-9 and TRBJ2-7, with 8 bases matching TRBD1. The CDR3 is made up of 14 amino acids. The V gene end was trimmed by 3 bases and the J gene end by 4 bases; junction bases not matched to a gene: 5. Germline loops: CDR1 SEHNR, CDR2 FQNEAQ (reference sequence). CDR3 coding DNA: TGTGCCAGCAGCTTTGACAGGGGAGATTACGAGCAGTACTTC. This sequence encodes CASSFDRGDYEQYF. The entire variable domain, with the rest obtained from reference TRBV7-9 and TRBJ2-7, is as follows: DTGVSQNPRHKITKRGQNVTFRCDPISEHNRLYWYRQTLGQGPEFLTYFQNEAQLEKSRLLSDRFSAERPKGSFSTLEIQRTEQGDSAMYLCASSFDRGDYEQYFGPGTRLTVT.

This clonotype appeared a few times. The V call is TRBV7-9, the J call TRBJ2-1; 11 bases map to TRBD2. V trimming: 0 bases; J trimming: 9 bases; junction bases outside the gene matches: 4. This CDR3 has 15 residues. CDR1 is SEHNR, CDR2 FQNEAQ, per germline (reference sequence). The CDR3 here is CASSLALAGDTEQFF. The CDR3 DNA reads TGTGCCAGCAGCTTAGCACTAGCGGGAGATACTGAGCAGTTCTTC.

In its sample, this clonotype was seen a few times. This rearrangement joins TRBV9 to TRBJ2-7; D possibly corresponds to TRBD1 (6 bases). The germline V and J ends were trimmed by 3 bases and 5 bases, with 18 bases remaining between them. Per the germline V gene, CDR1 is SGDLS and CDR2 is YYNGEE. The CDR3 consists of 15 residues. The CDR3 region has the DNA TGTGCCAGCAGCGCATTGACAGGTGTTTCAGACGAGCAGTACTTC. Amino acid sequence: CASSALTGVSDEQYF.

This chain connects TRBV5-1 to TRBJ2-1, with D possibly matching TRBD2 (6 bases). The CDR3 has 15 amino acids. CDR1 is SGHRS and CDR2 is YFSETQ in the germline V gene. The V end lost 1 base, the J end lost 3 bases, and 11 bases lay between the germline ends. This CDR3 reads CASSLSGDFYNEQFF. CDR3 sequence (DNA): TGCGCCAGCAGCTTGTCTGGGGACTTCTACAATGAGCAGTTCTTC.

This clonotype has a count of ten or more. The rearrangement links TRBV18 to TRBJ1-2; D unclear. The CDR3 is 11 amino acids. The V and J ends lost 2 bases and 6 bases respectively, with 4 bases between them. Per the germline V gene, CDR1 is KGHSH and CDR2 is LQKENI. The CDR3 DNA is TGTGCCAGCTCACCAGACAATGGCTACACCTTC. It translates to CASSPDNGYTF.